This T cell receptor (beta chain) stems from a study of control samples from healthy donors and cancer patients. Germline V gene lookup returns CDR1 SEHNR and CDR2 FQNEAQ (reference sequence). The CDR3 length is 14 residues. Between the trimmed V and J ends, which lost 6 bases and 2 bases, there was a span of 14 bases. Produced via immunoSEQ multiplex PCR; TCRdb's table is partial and in-frame only. The sample lists 75,000 to 90,000 clones; 85% were seen once. This chain connects TRBV7-9 to TRBJ2-7, with D possibly being TRBD1 (5 bases). The clonotype originates from a woman between 35 and 50 years old in good health. The sequencing sample was made of blood. The CDR3 DNA reads TGTGCCAGCAGTCCTAGACAGCAAACCTACGAGCAGTACTTC. Residues: CASSPRQQTYEQYF.